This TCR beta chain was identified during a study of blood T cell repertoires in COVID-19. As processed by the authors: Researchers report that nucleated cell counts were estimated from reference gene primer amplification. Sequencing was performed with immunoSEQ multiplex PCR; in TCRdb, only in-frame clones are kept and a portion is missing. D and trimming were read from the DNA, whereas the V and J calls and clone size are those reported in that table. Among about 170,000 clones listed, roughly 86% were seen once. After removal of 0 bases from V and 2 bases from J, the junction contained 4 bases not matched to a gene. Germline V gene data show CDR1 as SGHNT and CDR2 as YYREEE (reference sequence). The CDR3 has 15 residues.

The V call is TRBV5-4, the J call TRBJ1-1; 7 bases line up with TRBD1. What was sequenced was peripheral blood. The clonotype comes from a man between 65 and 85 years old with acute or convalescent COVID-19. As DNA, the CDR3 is TGTGCCAGCAGCTTGGTAGGGGGCGCAAACACTGAAGCTTTCTTT. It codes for CASSLVGGANTEAFF.